This T cell receptor (beta chain) was sequenced during a study of control samples from healthy donors and cancer patients. Germline CDR1 reads LNHDA; CDR2 reads SQIVND (reference sequence). After removal of 4 bases from V and 10 bases from J, the junction contained 7 bases not matched to a gene. The CDR3 loop spans 14 amino acids. The method was immunoSEQ multiplex PCR; TCRdb's version includes in-frame clones alone and lacks a portion of them. The table includes 140,000 or so clones, over 90% detected once. This chain connects TRBV19 to TRBJ2-1; 10 positions agree with TRBD2. The source of this sequence is a man in his fifties or sixties with colorectal cancer. Sample: PBMCs. CDR3 sequence reads: CASSNSGGAGEQFF. For the CDR3, the DNA is TGTGCCAGTAGTAACAGCGGGGGGGCAGGGGAGCAGTTCTTC. The full variable domain, with the rest looked up from reference TRBV19 and TRBJ2-1, is DGGITQSPKYLFRKEGQNVTLSCEQNLNHDAMYWYRQDPGQGLRLIYYSQIVNDFQKGDIAEGYSVSREKKESFPLTVTSAQKNPTAFYLCASSNSGGAGEQFFGPGTRLTVL.